This TCR beta chain was sequenced for a study of blood T cells in healthy people across ages (dated by TCRdb to the mid-2010s). With regard to the full study: In model experiments, template switching captured roughly one uniquely barcoded TCR beta cDNA molecule for every two T cells. To track age-related changes in TCR beta repertoire diversity, the study relied on deep sequencing normalized with unique cDNA molecular identifiers. Donors were grouped into four age groups: young (average roughly 17 years), middle-aged (under 40), aged (about 60) and long-lived (about 82). Donors of different ages were randomly distributed across sequencing lanes to avoid experimental bias. The study analyzed two additional independent replicas of 1 million unique cDNA reads from the same blood draw for two donors, one aged 18 to 30 and one aged 80 or older. What the authors observed across the whole study: The percentage of naive T cells measured by flow cytometry correlated strongly with observed TCR beta diversity. Because the CMV infection status of the donors was unknown, age-related changes in expanded clonotypes may potentially have been confounded. Compared with the aged group, the long-lived group had more naive CD4+ T cells, fewer expanded clones and increased TCR diversity, suggesting age selection. Conclusive comparison of naive and antigen-experienced compartments was prevented by the profiling of bulk unsorted PBMCs. Observed TCR beta diversity per million T cells fell roughly linearly with age, and a significant reduction was already apparent by age roughly 40. Estimates of total diversity based on one million sequenced T cells were considered lower bounds and underestimates.

The V end gives up 6 bases and the J end 3 bases, leaving 14 bases in the junction not matched to a gene. The germline V gene (reference sequence) provides CDR1 SEHNR and CDR2 FQNEAQ. Measured from the cysteine to the phenylalanine, the CDR3 is 20 residues long. Of all the DNA, just the CDR3 is kept, 60 bases in frame from base 1. As to this clonotype: No cognate antigen has been identified for it. No much larger clone exists at a distance of one base, and base qualities are not known.

Library prep was done by 5' RACE. TCRdb shows the sequencer as Illumina HiSeq 2500. A second roughly 7 to 11 cycle PCR used a sample-barcoded 5' primer and a J-beta primer mix. A unique molecular identifier was introduced onto each TCR beta cDNA molecule by a template-switch 5' adaptor carrying 12 random nucleotides. Each sample yielded at least 2.5 million CDR3-containing paired-end reads. First-strand cDNA was synthesized from all RNA with the Mint cDNA synthesis kit, primed by a TRBC-specific oligonucleotide. All cDNA was treated with uracil-DNA glycosylase and then went through a first 18-cycle PCR with the universal primers M1SS and BC2_uni_R. Regarding the original processing steps: Normalization of each sample was performed by random selection of 1 million high-quality reads, each carrying a distinct molecular identifier. Reads sharing molecular identifiers were discarded rather than binned into consensus sequences. MiTCR, set to a Q25 quality threshold and the strictest error-elimination algorithm, was used for CDR3 identification, clonotype clustering and error correction. A nonparametric unseen species model with Euler transformation was used to estimate a lower bound on total TCR beta diversity. TCRdb itself trimmed the public reads at Q25 with fastp, ran MiXCR and retained productive beta chains. Rows matching on CDR3 protein sequence are summarized as one entry with the most common DNA and genes. TCRdb, not the authors, supplied the V and J calls. This sample gives about 1 million distinct CDR3 sequences in total; around 43% of them show up just once. Of the sample, about 20% falls within the top ten clones.

Systemically healthy Caucasian individuals from Russia, 35 to 50 in total and aged about 6 to 100 years, were included as donors. Each donor gave about 9.7 milliliters of peripheral blood, drawn into EDTA-treated Vacutainer tubes. Ficoll-Paque density-gradient centrifugation was used to isolate PBMCs, with at least 7 million obtained per sample. Total RNA, at least 6 micrograms per sample, was extracted from PBMCs with Trizol reagent. For every donor, flow cytometry on a PBMC aliquot measured the percentage of naive CD45RAhigh/CD27high T cells. The sequence came from an older woman in good health. Here the chain combines TRBV7-9 and TRBJ2-1, with TRBD2 matching 16 junction bases. Sample: blood. The DNA is as follows: TGTGCCAGCAGTTATATTACCGGGACTAGCGGGAGGGCCGTCTACAATGAGCAGTTCTTC. This translates into CASSYITGTSGRAVYNEQFF.